These 2 T cell receptor beta chains came from one sample sequenced in a study of glioma-infiltrating T cells. TCR alpha and beta CDR3 regions were amplified from RNA using iRepertoire nested multiplex PCR. TCRdb re-called the multiplex PCR reads through MiXCR, storing one row per CDR3 protein. The sample carries more than 350,000 distinct CDR3 sequences, around 45% recorded once. What was sequenced was glioma tissue, nonneoplastic brain tissue, or PBMCs (not recorded which). These TCRs come from a human donor with low-grade glioma or glioblastoma, undergoing nonglioma brain surgery, or in good health (not recorded which).

This clonotype was seen a few times. This sequence joins TRBV5-5 and TRBJ1-1; 8 positions agree with TRBD1. The CDR3 totals 16 residues. J lost 2 bases, V lost 1 base, and 7 bases had no gene match. Per germline, CDR1 SGHKS and CDR2 YYEKEE (reference sequence). The CDR3: CASSLLGGQVNTEAFF. The CDR3 coding sequence is TGTGCCAGCAGCTTGTTAGGGGGACAGGTTAACACTGAAGCTTTCTTT.

This clonotype showed up just a few times. The V gene is TRBV20-1, the J gene TRBJ1-2, with TRBD1 as a possible D gene (5 bases). The V and J ends lost 5 bases and 6 bases respectively, with 16 bases between them. This CDR3 region has 13 residues. Germline-derived CDR1 and CDR2 are DFQATT and SNEGSKA (reference sequence). CDR3 protein: CSAQIREGHGYTF. CDR3 sequence (DNA): TGCAGTGCTCAGATCAGGGAAGGTCATGGCTACACCTTC.